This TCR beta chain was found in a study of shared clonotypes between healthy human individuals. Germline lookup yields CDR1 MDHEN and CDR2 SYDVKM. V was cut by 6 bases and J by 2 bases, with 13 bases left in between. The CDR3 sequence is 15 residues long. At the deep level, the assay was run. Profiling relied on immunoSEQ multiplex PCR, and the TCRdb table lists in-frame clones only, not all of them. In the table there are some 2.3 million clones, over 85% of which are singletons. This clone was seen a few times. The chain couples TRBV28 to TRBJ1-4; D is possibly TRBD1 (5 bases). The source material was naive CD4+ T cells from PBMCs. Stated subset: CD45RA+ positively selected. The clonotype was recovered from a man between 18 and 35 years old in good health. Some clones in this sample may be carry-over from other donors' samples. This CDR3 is CASSLQGLTNEKLFF. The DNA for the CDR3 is TGTGCCAGCAGCCTTCAGGGACTGACTAATGAAAAACTGTTTTTT.